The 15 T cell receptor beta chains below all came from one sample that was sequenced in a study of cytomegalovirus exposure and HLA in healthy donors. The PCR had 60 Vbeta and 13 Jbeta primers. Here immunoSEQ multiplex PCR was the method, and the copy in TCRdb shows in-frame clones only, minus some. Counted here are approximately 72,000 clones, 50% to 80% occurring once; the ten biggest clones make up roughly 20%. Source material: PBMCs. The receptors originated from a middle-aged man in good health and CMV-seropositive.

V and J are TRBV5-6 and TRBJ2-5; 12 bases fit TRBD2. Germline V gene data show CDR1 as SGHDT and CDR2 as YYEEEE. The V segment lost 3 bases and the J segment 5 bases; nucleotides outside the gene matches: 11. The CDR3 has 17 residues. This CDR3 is CASSSKATSGGKETQYF. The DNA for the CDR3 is TGTGCCAGCAGCTCCAAAGCAACTAGCGGGGGGAAGGAGACCCAGTACTTC.

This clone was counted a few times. DNA for the CDR3: TGCGCCAGCAGCCAAAATTGGCAGAGCAATCAGCCCCAGCATTTT. It yields the protein CASSQNWQSNQPQHF. The J gene is TRBJ1-5, the V gene TRBV4-3, with D unclear. The CDR3 is 15 residues long. Trimming pared 2 bases from V and 1 base from J, leaving 9 bases between. The germline V gene encodes CDR1 LGHNA and CDR2 YSLEER.

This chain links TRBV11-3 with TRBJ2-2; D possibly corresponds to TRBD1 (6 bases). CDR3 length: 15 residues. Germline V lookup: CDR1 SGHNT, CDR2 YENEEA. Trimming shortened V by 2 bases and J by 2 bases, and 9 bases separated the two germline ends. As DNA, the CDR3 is TGTGCCAGCAGCTTAATGGGGGCTAACACCGGGGAGCTGTTTTTT. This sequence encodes CASSLMGANTGELFF.

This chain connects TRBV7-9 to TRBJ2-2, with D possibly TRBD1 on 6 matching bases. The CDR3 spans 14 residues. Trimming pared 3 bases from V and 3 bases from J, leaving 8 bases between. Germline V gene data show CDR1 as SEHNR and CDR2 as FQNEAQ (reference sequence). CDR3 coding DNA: TGTGCCAGCAGCTTTTCAGGGGACACCGGGGAGCTGTTTTTT. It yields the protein CASSFSGDTGELFF.

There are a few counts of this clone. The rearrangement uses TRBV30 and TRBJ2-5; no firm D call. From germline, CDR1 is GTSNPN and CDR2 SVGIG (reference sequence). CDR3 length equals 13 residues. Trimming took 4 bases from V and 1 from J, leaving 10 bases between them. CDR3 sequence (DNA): TGTGCCTGGATCCCACCGGGCCAAGAGACCCAGTACTTC. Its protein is CAWIPPGQETQYF.

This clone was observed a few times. CDR3 sequence: CASSLEQGDTEAFF. Written as DNA, the CDR3 is TGCGCCAGCAGCTTGGAACAGGGAGACACTGAAGCTTTCTTT. V and J are TRBV5-1 and TRBJ1-1; perhaps TRBD1 as D (6 bases). The CDR3 totals 14 residues. Germline loops: CDR1 SGHRS, CDR2 YFSETQ. The germline V and J ends were trimmed by 0 bases and 3 bases, with 9 bases remaining between them.

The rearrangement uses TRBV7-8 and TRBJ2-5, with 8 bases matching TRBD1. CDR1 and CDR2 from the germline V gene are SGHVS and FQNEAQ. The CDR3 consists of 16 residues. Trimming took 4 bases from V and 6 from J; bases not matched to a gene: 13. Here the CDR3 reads CASSSPRGQGIQTQYF. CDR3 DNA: TGTGCCAGCAGCTCGCCGCGAGGACAGGGTATACAGACCCAGTACTTC.

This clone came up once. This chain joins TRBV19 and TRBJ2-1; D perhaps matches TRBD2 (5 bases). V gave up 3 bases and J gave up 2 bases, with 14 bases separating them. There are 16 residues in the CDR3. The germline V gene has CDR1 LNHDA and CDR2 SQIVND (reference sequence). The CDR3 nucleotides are TGTGCCAGTAGTATCTCCGGCGGGTACCCCTACAATGAGCAGTTCTTC. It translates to CASSISGGYPYNEQFF.

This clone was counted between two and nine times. The chain's CDR3 is CASSGPYNSPLHF. The CDR3 DNA is TGTGCCAGCAGCGGGCCCTATAATTCACCCCTCCACTTT. The chain recombines TRBV7-9 with TRBJ1-6, with D unresolved. The V gene's germline CDR1 is SEHNR and CDR2 FQNEAQ (reference sequence). V was trimmed by 5 bases and J by 2 bases, leaving 4 bases between them. This CDR3 spans 13 amino acids.

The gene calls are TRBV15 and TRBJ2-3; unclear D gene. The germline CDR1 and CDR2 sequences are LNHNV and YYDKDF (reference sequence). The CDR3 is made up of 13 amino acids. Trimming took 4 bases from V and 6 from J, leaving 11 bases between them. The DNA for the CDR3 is TGTGCCACCAGCAAAGAGCAGGTCGATACGCAGTATTTT. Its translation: CATSKEQVDTQYF.

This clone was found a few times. The CDR3 coding sequence is TGTGCCAGCAGCTTCCGGGGGAACACTGAAGCTTTCTTT. Amino acid sequence: CASSFRGNTEAFF. The gene calls are TRBV7-2 and TRBJ1-1; D is uncertain. The CDR3 extends over 13 amino acids. Per the germline V gene, CDR1 is SGHTA and CDR2 is FQGNSA. Trimming stripped 3 bases from V and 1 base from J, with 6 bases between.

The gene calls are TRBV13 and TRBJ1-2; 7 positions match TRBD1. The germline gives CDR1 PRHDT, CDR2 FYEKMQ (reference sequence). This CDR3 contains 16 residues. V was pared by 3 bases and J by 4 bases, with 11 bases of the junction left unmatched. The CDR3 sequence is CASSLGAQGRTYGYTF. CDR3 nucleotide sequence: TGTGCCAGCAGCTTGGGGGCACAGGGGAGGACCTATGGCTACACCTTC.

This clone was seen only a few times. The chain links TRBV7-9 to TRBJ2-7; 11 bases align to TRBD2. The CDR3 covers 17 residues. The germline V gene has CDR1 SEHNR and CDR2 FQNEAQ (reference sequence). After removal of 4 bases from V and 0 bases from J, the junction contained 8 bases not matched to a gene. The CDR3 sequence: CASSWAPGTSGSYEQYF. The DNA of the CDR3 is TGTGCCAGCAGCTGGGCCCCCGGGACTAGCGGCTCCTACGAGCAGTACTTC.

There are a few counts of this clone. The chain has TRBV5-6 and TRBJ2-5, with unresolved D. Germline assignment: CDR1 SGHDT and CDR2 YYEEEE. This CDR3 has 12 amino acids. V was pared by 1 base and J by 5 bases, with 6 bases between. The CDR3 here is CASSLTGETQYF. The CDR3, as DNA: TGTGCCAGCAGCTTGACCGGGGAGACCCAGTACTTC.

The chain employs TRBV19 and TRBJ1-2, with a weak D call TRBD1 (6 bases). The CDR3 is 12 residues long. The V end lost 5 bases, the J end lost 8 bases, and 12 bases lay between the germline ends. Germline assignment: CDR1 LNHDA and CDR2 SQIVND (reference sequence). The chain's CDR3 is CASSSRQAGYTF. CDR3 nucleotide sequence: TGTGCCAGTAGTTCTCGACAGGCGGGCTACACCTTC.